This T cell receptor (beta chain) stems from a study of blood T cells in healthy people across ages. Germline V CDR1 and CDR2: MNHEY, SMNVEV (reference sequence). The CDR3 length is 18 residues. J was trimmed by 11 bases and V by 5 bases; bases with no gene match: 19. General study results and limits: Unsorted PBMCs prevented conclusive naive versus antigen-experienced comparison. The authors considered diversity estimates from one million T cells to be underestimates.

Only a few counts were recorded for this clonotype. Its specificity is unknown. For the second PCR, which ran for roughly 6 to 12 cycles, a sample-barcoded 5' primer and a J-beta primer mix were used. With 12 random nucleotides, a template-switch adaptor tagged each individual cDNA molecule. Via MiXCR, TCRdb re-called the 5' RACE reads, giving one row per CDR3 protein. This sample has roughly 1,700,000 distinct CDR3 sequences, with roughly 28% found just once. Healthy Russian Caucasian donors spanned ages about 6 to 90 years. This receptor was obtained from a woman aged 30 to 39 in good health. The J gene is TRBJ2-5, the V gene TRBV27, with TRBD2 matching 14 bases. Source material: blood. The CDR3, as DNA: TGTGCCAGCAGTCCGCCTACCCCGACTAGCGGGGGGGCGGGGGAGCAGTACTTC. It is translated as CASSPPTPTSGGAGEQYF.